The clone carrying this TCR beta chain occurred a few times. The germline gives CDR1 SQVTM, CDR2 ANQGSEA. Trimming removed 6 bases from V and 9 bases from J, with 9 bases in between. This CDR3 contains 10 residues. The data are from a study of blood T cells in healthy people across ages. Next came a second PCR, run for roughly 6 to 11 cycles, which used a sample-barcoded 5' primer along with a J-beta primer mix. TCRdb redid the calling of the 5' RACE reads with MiXCR, one entry per CDR3 protein. The table lists 1.5 million to 2 million distinct CDR3 sequences, roughly two fifths of them singletons. Sequencing was carried out using blood. The chain has TRBV29-1 and TRBJ2-1, with TRBD1 as a possible D gene (6 bases). The clonotype was recovered from a human donor in good health. This CDR3 is CSVARGEQFF. The CDR3 DNA is TGCAGCGTAGCCAGGGGTGAGCAGTTCTTC.